The present entry profiles one T cell receptor (beta chain) with its context. TCRdb ran MiXCR on the RACE reads and lists one entry per CDR3 protein. Here the sample spans under 200,000 distinct CDR3 sequences, about 14% being singletons. The time point denotes: patch test 1, 2 weeks after DPC sensitization. The sample's treatment: therapeutic diphenylcyclopropenone sensitization with weekly scalp DPC. The data are from a study of human T cells and chemical hapten exposure. Study information: Weekly administration of diphenylcyclopropenone to the scalp of patients continued throughout the roughly 25-week study.

Between the trimmed V and J ends, which lost 1 base and 7 bases, there was a span of 16 bases. This CDR3 comprises 16 residues. CDR1 and CDR2 from the germline V gene are LGHNA and YNFKEQ. Sequenced here: whole blood, sampled in connection with sensitization to the hapten diphenylcyclopropenone (DPC). The source of this sequence is a young woman with alopecia areata. Some clones in this sample may be carry-over from other donors' samples. The chain joins TRBV4-2 to TRBJ2-2, with D perhaps TRBD2 (6 bases). DNA for the CDR3: TGTGCCAGCAGCCAAGCTAACGGGGGTTTCGGCGGGGAGCTGTTTTTT. It encodes CASSQANGGFGGELFF.